The rows below give T cell receptor beta chains drawn from one sample of a study of T cell responses to AZD1222 COVID-19 vaccine. Data came from immunoSEQ multiplex PCR; TCRdb stores just in-frame clones and leaves some out. The data hold about 160,000 clones, with roughly nine tenths observed a single time. The sample consisted of peripheral blood, taken on day 0 of AZD1222 vaccination. The receptors originated from an adult in good health. Both conserved end residues are part of each CDR3. D genes are given only for firm matches. Expanded clones get a size class; other rows say once, few or many, or leave the size out.

TRBV7-3	-	-	TRBJ1-1	TGTGCCAGCAGCTTAACGGTCAGGGACACTGAAGCTTTCTTT	CASSLTVRDTEAFF
TRBV6-5	-	-	TRBJ1-4	TGTGCCAGCAGTTACTACTTGAGTTTGAATGAAAAACTGTTTTTT	CASSYYLSLNEKLFF
TRBV6-2/TRBV6-3	-	-	TRBJ1-5	TGTGCCAGCAGTCATCCGGGACCGAAGAATCAGCCCCAGCATTTT	CASSHPGPKNQPQHF
TRBV7-6	-	-	TRBJ2-7	TGTGCCAGCAGCATGGGACGCGAGCAGTACTTC	CASSMGREQYF
TRBV5-1	-	-	TRBJ1-2	TGCGCCAGCAGCTTGATGCAGCCCACTAACTATGGCTACACCTTC	CASSLMQPTNYGYTF
TRBV27	-	once	TRBJ1-6	TGTGCCAGCAGTTTACGGTTCAATTCACCCCTCCACTTT	CASSLRFNSPLHF
TRBV6-5	TRBD1	-	TRBJ2-7	TGTGCCAGCAGTCACAGGGGTCAGTACTTC	CASSHRGQYF
TRBV5-1	TRBD1	-	TRBJ2-3	TGCGCCAGCAGCGAGGACAGGGGTACTAGCACAGATACGCAGTATTTT	CASSEDRGTSTDTQYF
TRBV9	-	-	TRBJ2-2	TGTGCCAGCAGCGTAGTTGGGGGCACCGGGGAGCTGTTTTTT	CASSVVGGTGELFF
TRBV6-5	TRBD1	-	TRBJ1-6	TGTGCCAGCAGTTACACAGGGGACAGCAATTCACCCCTCCACTTT	CASSYTGDSNSPLHF
TRBV27	TRBD1	-	TRBJ1-2	TGTGCCAGCAGTCTAACAGGGGTTTCCCACTATGGCTACACCTTC	CASSLTGVSHYGYTF
TRBV24-1	-	-	TRBJ2-1	TGTGCCACCGGAACCCCCGGGGGAGGTAATAATGAGCAGTTCTTC	CATGTPGGGNNEQFF
TRBV2	-	-	TRBJ1-3	TGTGCCAGCAACCTGGGGACACCTGGAAACACCATATATTTT	CASNLGTPGNTIYF
TRBV2	TRBD1	-	TRBJ2-1	TGTGCCAGCAGTATGACCGGTACAGGGGCCGACAATGAGCAGTTCTTC	CASSMTGTGADNEQFF
TRBV28	TRBD1	once	TRBJ2-1	TGTGCCAGCAGCACTACAGGGGGGTCCTACAATGAGCAGTTCTTC	CASSTTGGSYNEQFF
TRBV7-6	-	few	TRBJ1-1	TGTGCCAGCAGCTTAGGCAGCTCTGAAGCTTTCTTT	CASSLGSSEAFF
TRBV25-1	TRBD1	-	TRBJ1-1	TGTGCCAGCAAGCAGGGGGCGAACACTGAAGCTTTCTTT	CASKQGANTEAFF
TRBV6-6	TRBD2	-	TRBJ2-1	TGTGCCACCGCGGGGCTAGCGGTGGGCGTTGAGCAGTTCTTC	CATAGLAVGVEQFF
TRBV6-6	TRBD1	once	TRBJ2-7	TGTGCCAGCAGCCAATCGGGACAGGGGTTCCACGAGCAGTACTTC	CASSQSGQGFHEQYF
TRBV3-1/TRBV3-2	-	-	TRBJ2-6	TGTGCCAGCAGCCGAGCTGACATCCCAGTGAGGGCCAACGTCCTGACTTTC	CASSRADIPVRANVLTF
TRBV9	-	-	TRBJ1-2	TGTGCCAGCGGTAGGGGTTATGGCTACACCTTC	CASGRGYGYTF
TRBV12-5	-	-	TRBJ1-1	TGTGCTAGTGGTTTGGTATCGGGTCTTAGCCGACACCCCACTGAAGCTTTCTTT	CASGLVSGLSRHPTEAFF
TRBV10-2	TRBD1	-	TRBJ1-2	TGCGCCAGCAGTGTATCAGGGGGAGGCTACACCTTC	CASSVSGGGYTF
TRBV12-5	-	-	TRBJ2-7	TGTGCTAGTGGTGGTAACCCCCGGGCCCACTACGAGCAGTACTTC	CASGGNPRAHYEQYF
TRBV15	-	-	TRBJ1-4	TGTGCCACCAGCAGCCCAAGTTCGACAGAACCCGCAACTAATGAAAAACTGTTTTTT	CATSSPSSTEPATNEKLFF
TRBV3-1/TRBV3-2	-	-	TRBJ1-1	TGTGCCAGCAGCCAGCAGAGTTTAATGAACACTGAAGCTTTCTTT	CASSQQSLMNTEAFF
TRBV6-5	-	-	TRBJ2-5	TGTGCCAGCAGTTACCTGGCCTCCCGGGAGACCCAGTACTTC	CASSYLASRETQYF
TRBV5-1	-	-	TRBJ2-6	TGCGCCAGCAGCTTGGCTCTGGGACAAAGCTCTGGGGCCAACGTCCTGACTTTC	CASSLALGQSSGANVLTF
TRBV6-2/TRBV6-3	-	once	TRBJ1-4	TGTGCCAGCAGTCGACGCTTAGAGTCATCTAATGAAAAACTGTTTTTT	CASSRRLESSNEKLFF
TRBV29-1	-	once	TRBJ2-1	TGCAGCGTTGAATTAGGTGGGGGTTATCAATTCTCCTACAATGAGCAGTTCTTC	CSVELGGGYQFSYNEQFF
TRBV6-1	-	-	TRBJ1-5	TGTGCCAGCAGTGAGGGCCAGCCCCAGCATTTT	CASSEGQPQHF